The rows below give T cell receptor beta chains drawn from one sample of a study of T and B cells in COVID-19 patients. TCRdb analysed the multiplex PCR reads with MiXCR anew, one entry per CDR3 protein. Here the sample spans approximately 8,300 distinct CDR3 sequences, over 30% being singletons. Sequencing input: blood. The source is a human donor with active COVID-19. Both conserved end residues are part of each CDR3.

J: TRBJ2-7
V: TRBV6-1
CDR3: CANSTTGPGEQYF

J: TRBJ1-6
V: TRBV4-2
CDR3: CASSQETGGGHNSPLHF

J: TRBJ1-4
V: TRBV5-4
CDR3: CASTNTGQGDEKLFF

J: TRBJ2-5
V: TRBV15
CDR3: CATSSGTGQVEETQYF

J: TRBJ1-2
V: TRBV29-1
CDR3: CSVYPPQGHGYTF

J: TRBJ2-2
V: TRBV15
CDR3: CATSRDLRLAGGRTGELFF

J: TRBJ1-2
V: TRBV7-9
CDR3: CASSFHGGNYGYTF

J: TRBJ2-6
V: TRBV15
CDR3: CATSRVAGANVLTF

J: TRBJ2-3
V: TRBV24-1
CDR3: CATSDGLAYTDTQYF

J: TRBJ1-1
V: TRBV18
CDR3: CASSPRERGFNTEAFF

J: TRBJ2-3
V: TRBV19
CDR3: CASSVPGGDTQYF

J: TRBJ2-2
V: TRBV6-5
CDR3: CASSGGQRELFF

J: TRBJ2-3
V: TRBV6-5
CDR3: CASSYSASGGATDTQYF

J: TRBJ2-1
V: TRBV19
CDR3: CASSRRLAGLSYNEQFF

J: TRBJ1-1
V: TRBV30
CDR3: CAWSVTKNTEAFF

J: TRBJ1-1
V: TRBV19
CDR3: CASSPGTVMNTEAFF

J: TRBJ2-7
V: TRBV6-5
CDR3: CASTDPSSEQYF

J: TRBJ2-3
V: TRBV10-3
CDR3: CAISEPTGTTDTQYF

J: TRBJ2-1
V: TRBV11-3
CDR3: CASSFTNEQFF

J: TRBJ2-7
V: TRBV6-1
CDR3: CASSDVGVTSYEQYF

J: TRBJ2-2
V: TRBV6-1
CDR3: CASSEIVGGLARTGELFF

J: TRBJ2-7
V: TRBV6-2/TRBV6-3
CDR3: CASSYVRTYEQYF

J: TRBJ2-7
V: TRBV18
CDR3: CASSLIMEEQYF

J: TRBJ2-7
V: TRBV12-3/TRBV12-4
CDR3: CASRPTGRNEQYF

J: TRBJ1-1
V: TRBV19
CDR3: CASSITTNTEAFF

J: TRBJ2-7
V: TRBV12-3/TRBV12-4
CDR3: CASSYPPQASSYEQYF

J: TRBJ2-7
V: TRBV19
CDR3: CASRNWDPGAYEQYF

J: TRBJ1-5
V: TRBV6-6
CDR3: CASSYSIGRGGDQPQHF

J: TRBJ2-1
V: TRBV6-5
CDR3: CASRRGQGADLQFF

J: TRBJ1-5
V: TRBV19
CDR3: CASSLFRAAVSNQPQHF

J: TRBJ1-5
V: TRBV18
CDR3: CASSPKGVSNQPQHF

J: TRBJ2-7
V: TRBV19
CDR3: CASWAGEQYF

J: TRBJ2-2
V: TRBV6-5
CDR3: CAIGDSGMTGELFF

J: TRBJ1-3
V: TRBV29-1
CDR3: CSVGGTGSGNTIYF

J: TRBJ2-5
V: TRBV6-5
CDR3: CASSPHTVGGQETQYF

J: TRBJ1-1
V: TRBV6-5
CDR3: CASTPGVLTEAFF

J: TRBJ2-1
V: TRBV13
CDR3: CASSSGLRNEQFF

J: TRBJ2-2
V: TRBV6-2/TRBV6-3
CDR3: CASRPTRNTGELFF

J: TRBJ2-5
V: TRBV11-2
CDR3: CASSLLSLETQYF

J: TRBJ1-4
V: TRBV6-5
CDR3: CASSLRDGSEKLFF

J: TRBJ1-4
V: TRBV30
CDR3: CALGQGAGPSQKLFF

J: TRBJ2-7
V: TRBV19
CDR3: CASSNPPLVYEQYF

J: TRBJ1-3
V: TRBV20-1
CDR3: CSATSSQGTANTIYF

J: TRBJ2-5
V: TRBV6-4
CDR3: CASSAEAGGETQYF

J: TRBJ1-4
V: TRBV18
CDR3: CASSPPGQAREKLFF

J: TRBJ2-1
V: TRBV5-6
CDR3: CASSLYNYNEQFF

J: TRBJ1-1
V: TRBV19
CDR3: CASSIGIATEAFF

J: TRBJ2-7
V: TRBV5-5
CDR3: CASSLITSTGDEQYF

J: TRBJ2-3
V: TRBV5-1
CDR3: CASTKGGGADTQYF

J: TRBJ2-7
V: TRBV6-2/TRBV6-3
CDR3: CASSYPGQGAYEQYF

J: TRBJ1-6
V: TRBV5-4
CDR3: CASSLGHNSPLHF

J: TRBJ1-6
V: TRBV12-3/TRBV12-4
CDR3: CASRTQGSPLHF

J: TRBJ1-6
V: TRBV30
CDR3: CAWRGTGVNSPLHF

J: TRBJ2-2
V: TRBV6-1
CDR3: CATQDPPPGELFF

J: TRBJ2-2
V: TRBV27
CDR3: CASSSRLAGGANTGELFF

J: TRBJ1-2
V: TRBV6-5
CDR3: CASSSPLDSGYTF

J: TRBJ1-2
V: TRBV29-1
CDR3: CSVEVTPGGYTF

J: TRBJ2-7
V: TRBV19
CDR3: CASIIDRGYEQYF